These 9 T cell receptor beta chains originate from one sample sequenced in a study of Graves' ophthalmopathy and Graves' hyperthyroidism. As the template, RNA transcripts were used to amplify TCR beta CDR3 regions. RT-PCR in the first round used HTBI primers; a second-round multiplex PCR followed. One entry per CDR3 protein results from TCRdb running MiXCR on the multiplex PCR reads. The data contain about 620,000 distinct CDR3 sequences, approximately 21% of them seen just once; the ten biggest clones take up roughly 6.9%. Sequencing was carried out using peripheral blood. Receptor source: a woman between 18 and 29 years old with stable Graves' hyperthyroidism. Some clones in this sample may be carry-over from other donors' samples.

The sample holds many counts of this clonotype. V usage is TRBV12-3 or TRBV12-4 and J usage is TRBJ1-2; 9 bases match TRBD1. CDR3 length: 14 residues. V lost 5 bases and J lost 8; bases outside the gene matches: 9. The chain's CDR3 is CASSQTGGTVGYTF. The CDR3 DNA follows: TGTGCCAGCAGTCAGACAGGGGGAACGGTCGGCTACACCTTC.

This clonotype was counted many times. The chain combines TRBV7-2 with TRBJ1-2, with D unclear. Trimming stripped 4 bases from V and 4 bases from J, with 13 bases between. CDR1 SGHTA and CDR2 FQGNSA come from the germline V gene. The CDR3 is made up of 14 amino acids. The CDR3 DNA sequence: TGTGCCAGCAGCTACCTGGAAGGCCTCTATGGCTACACCTTC. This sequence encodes CASSYLEGLYGYTF.

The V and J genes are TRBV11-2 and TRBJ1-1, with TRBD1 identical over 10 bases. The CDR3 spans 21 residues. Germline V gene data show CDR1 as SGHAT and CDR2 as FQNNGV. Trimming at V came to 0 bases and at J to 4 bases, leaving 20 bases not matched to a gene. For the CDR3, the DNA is TGTGCCAGCAGCTTAGATCCGGGGGCATGGGACAGGGGACAAGGAACCACTGAAGCTTTCTTT. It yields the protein CASSLDPGAWDRGQGTTEAFF.

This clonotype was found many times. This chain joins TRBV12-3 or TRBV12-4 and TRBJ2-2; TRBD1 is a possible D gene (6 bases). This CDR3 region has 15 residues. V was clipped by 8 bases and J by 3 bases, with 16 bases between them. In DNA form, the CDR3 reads TGTGCCAGCCACAGACTCGCAGGGGACACCGGGGAGCTGTTTTTT. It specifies CASHRLAGDTGELFF.

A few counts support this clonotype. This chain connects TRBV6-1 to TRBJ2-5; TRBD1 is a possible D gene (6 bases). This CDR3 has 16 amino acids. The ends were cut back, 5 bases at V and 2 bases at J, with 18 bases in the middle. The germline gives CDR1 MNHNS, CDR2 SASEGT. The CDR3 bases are TGTGCCAGCAGTCCATACCACAGGGAACTTCAAGAGACCCAGTACTTC. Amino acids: CASSPYHRELQETQYF.

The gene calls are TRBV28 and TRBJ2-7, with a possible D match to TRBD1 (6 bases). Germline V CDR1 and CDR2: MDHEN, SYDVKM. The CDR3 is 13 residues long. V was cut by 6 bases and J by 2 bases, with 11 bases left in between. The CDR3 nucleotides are TGTGCCAGCAGGATACAGGGTACCTACGAGCAGTACTTC. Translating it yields CASRIQGTYEQYF.

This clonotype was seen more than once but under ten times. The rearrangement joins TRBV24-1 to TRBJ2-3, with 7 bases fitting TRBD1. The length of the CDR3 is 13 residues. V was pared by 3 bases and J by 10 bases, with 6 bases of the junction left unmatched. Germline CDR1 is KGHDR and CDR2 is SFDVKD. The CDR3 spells CATSDGTVDSQYF. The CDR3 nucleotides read TGTGCCACCAGTGATGGGACAGTGGATTCGCAGTATTTT.

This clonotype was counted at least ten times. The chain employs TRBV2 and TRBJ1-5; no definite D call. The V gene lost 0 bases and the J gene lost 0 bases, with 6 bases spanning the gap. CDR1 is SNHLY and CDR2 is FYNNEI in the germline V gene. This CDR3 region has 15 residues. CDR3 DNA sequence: TGTGCCAGCAGTGAAGCCGGTTATAGCAATCAGCCCCAGCATTTT. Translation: CASSEAGYSNQPQHF.

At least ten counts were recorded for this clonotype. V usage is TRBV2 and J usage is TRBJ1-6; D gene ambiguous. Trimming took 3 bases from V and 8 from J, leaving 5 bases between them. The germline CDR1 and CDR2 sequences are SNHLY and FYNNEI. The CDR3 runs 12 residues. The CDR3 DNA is TGTGCCAGCAGTGATGGAGATTCACCCCTCCACTTT. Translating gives CASSDGDSPLHF.